This T cell receptor (beta chain) comes out of a study of blood T cell repertoires in COVID-19. The CDR3 is 15 amino acids. The germline V gene encodes CDR1 SGHRS and CDR2 YFSETQ. Trimming stripped 2 bases from V and 3 bases from J, with 14 bases between. In the authors' workflow: Estimated nucleated cell counts came from reference gene primer amplification. Only in-frame clones appear in the TCRdb table, and some are missing; sequencing was by immunoSEQ multiplex PCR. Clone size and V and J calls were adopted from that table, with D and trimming inferred from the DNA. The sample holds 200,000 to 250,000 clones, 87% seen once.

This clonotype was obtained from a woman aged 30 to 39 with acute COVID-19. The chain carries TRBV5-1 and TRBJ1-1, with D possibly TRBD1 on 6 matching bases. Sequenced: PBMCs or T cells enriched from blood (not recorded which). The DNA for the CDR3 is TGCGCCAGCAGCTTTCTCAGGGCAGGGGACACTGAAGCTTTCTTT. It encodes CASSFLRAGDTEAFF.